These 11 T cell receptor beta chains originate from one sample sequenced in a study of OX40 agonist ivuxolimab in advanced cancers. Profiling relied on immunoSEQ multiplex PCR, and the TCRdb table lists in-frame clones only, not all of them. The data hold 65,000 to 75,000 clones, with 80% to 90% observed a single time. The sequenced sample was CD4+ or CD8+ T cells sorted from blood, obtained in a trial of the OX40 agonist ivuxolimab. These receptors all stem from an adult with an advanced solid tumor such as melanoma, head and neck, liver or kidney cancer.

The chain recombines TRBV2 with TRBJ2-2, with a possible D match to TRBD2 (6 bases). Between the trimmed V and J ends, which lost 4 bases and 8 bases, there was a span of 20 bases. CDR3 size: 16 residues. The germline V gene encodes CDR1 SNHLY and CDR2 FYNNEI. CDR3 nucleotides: TGTGCCAGCAGTGCCCCCGGGACTGGAGTTGAAGGGGAGCTGTTTTTT. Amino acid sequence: CASSAPGTGVEGELFF.

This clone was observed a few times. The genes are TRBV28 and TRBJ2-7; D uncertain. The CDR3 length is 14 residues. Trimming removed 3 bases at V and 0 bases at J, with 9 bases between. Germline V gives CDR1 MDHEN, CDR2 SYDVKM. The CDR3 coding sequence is TGTGCCAGCAGTTTCACGCAAACCTCCTACGAGCAGTACTTC. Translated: CASSFTQTSYEQYF.

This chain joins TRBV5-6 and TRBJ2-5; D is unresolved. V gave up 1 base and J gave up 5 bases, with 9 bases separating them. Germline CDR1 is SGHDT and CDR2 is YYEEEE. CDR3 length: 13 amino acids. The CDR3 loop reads CASSLFTGETQYF. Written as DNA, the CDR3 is TGTGCCAGCAGCTTGTTTACCGGTGAGACCCAGTACTTC.

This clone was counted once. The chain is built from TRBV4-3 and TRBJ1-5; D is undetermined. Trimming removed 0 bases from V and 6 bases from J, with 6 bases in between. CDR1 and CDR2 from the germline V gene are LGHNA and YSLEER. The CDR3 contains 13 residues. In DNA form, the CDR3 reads TGCGCCAGCAGCCAAGATCGGGCTCAGCCCCAGCATTTT. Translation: CASSQDRAQPQHF.

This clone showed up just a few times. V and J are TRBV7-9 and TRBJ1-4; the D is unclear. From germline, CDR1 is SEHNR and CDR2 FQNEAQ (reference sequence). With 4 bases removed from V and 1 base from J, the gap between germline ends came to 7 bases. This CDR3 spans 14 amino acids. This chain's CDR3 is CASSSTETNEKLFF. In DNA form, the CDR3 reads TGTGCCAGCAGCTCGACCGAAACTAATGAAAAACTGTTTTTT.

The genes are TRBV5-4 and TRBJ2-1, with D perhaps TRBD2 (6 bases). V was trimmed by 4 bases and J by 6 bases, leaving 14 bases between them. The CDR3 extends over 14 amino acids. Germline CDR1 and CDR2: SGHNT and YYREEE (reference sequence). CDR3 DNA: TGTGCCAGCAGCGCCGGGACTCCGAGCAATGAGCAGTTCTTC. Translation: CASSAGTPSNEQFF.

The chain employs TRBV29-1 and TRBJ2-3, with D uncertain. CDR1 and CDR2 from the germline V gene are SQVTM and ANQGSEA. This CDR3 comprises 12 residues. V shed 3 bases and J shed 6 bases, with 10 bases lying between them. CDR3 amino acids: CSVEAFEDTQYF. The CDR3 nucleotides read TGCAGCGTTGAGGCCTTCGAGGATACGCAGTATTTT.

The CDR3 nucleotides read TGTGCCAGCAGTGAACCGCGGGAGCAGTTCTTC. It translates to CASSEPREQFF. V and J are TRBV6-1 and TRBJ2-1; D unclear. V lost 2 bases and J 10 bases, leaving 6 bases between the germline ends. The length of the CDR3 is 11 residues. Germline V gene data show CDR1 as MNHNS and CDR2 as SASEGT.

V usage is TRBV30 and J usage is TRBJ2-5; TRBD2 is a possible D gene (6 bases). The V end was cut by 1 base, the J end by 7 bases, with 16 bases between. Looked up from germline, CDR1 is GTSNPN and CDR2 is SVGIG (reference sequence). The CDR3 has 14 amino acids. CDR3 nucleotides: TGTGCCTGGAGTGAGCTAGCGCGCCGGCGGACCCAGTACTTC. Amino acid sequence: CAWSELARRRTQYF.

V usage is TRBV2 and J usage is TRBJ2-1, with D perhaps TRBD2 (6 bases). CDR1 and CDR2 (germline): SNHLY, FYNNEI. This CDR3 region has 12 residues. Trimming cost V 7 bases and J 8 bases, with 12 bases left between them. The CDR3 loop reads CASTGSGDEQFF. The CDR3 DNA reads TGTGCCAGCACAGGCTCGGGGGATGAGCAGTTCTTC.

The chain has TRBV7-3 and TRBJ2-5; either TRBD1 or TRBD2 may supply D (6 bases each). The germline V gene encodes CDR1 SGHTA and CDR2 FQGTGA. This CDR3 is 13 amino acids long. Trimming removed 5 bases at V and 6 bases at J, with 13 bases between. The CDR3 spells CASSLGGRKTQYF. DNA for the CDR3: TGTGCCAGCAGCCTAGGGGGGAGAAAGACCCAGTACTTC.